Presented here are 19 T cell receptor beta chains from one specimen sequenced in a study of identical twins. TCRdb re-called the 5' RACE reads with MiXCR, one entry per CDR3 protein. The sample lists roughly 1.6 million distinct CDR3 sequences; roughly 35% were seen once. Sequenced material: cord blood. These receptors came from a newborn girl in good health.

This clonotype was seen a handful of times. This sequence joins TRBV15 and TRBJ1-2, with unresolved D. In germline, CDR1 is LNHNV, CDR2 YYDKDF (reference sequence). V lost 2 bases to trimming and J lost 5 bases, with 9 bases between them. This CDR3 contains 13 residues. The DNA of the CDR3 is TGTGCCACCAGCAGACCAGGCCCTTATGGCTACACCTTC. It translates to CATSRPGPYGYTF. The full variable domain, completed using reference TRBV15 and TRBJ1-2, is DAMVIQNPRYQVTQFGKPVTLSCSQTLNHNVMYWYQQKSSQAPKLLFHYYDKDFNNEADTPDNFQSRRPNTSFCFLDIRSPGLGDTAMYLCATSRPGPYGYTFGSGTRLTVV.

This clonotype has more than one count but fewer than ten. The DNA for the CDR3 is TGTGCCAGCAGCCAGGATGCGGGGGCGGGGTACACGCAGTATTTT. As protein: CASSQDAGAGYTQYF. J is TRBJ2-3 and V is TRBV3-1, with D maybe TRBD2 (7 bases). The CDR3 spans 15 residues. Germline V gives CDR1 LGHDT, CDR2 YNNKEL (reference sequence). Trimming took off 3 bases at V and 9 bases at J, with 19 bases between the two ends.

The J gene is TRBJ1-5, the V gene TRBV15; no clear D. V lost 8 bases and J lost 6, with 17 bases in between. Per the germline V gene, CDR1 is LNHNV and CDR2 is YYDKDF (reference sequence). The CDR3 is 14 amino acids. The CDR3 DNA is TGTGCCACCGGTAAGACGGGGTTGTTTCAGCCCCAGCATTTT. This sequence encodes CATGKTGLFQPQHF.

The chain employs TRBV18 and TRBJ1-5, with D possibly TRBD1 on 5 matching bases. The germline V gene has CDR1 KGHSH and CDR2 LQKENI. The CDR3 spans 15 residues. The V and J ends lost 6 bases and 2 bases respectively, with 14 bases between them. The CDR3 loop reads CASSWDGIGNQPQHF. Here the CDR3 DNA reads TGTGCCAGCTCGTGGGACGGCATTGGCAATCAGCCCCAGCATTTT. Full variable domain (rest looked up from reference TRBV18 and TRBJ1-5): NAGVMQNPRHLVRRRGQEARLRCSPMKGHSHVYWYRQLPEEGLKFMVYLQKENIIDESGMPKERFSAEFPKEGPSILRIQQVVRGDSAAYFCASSWDGIGNQPQHFGDGTRLSIL.

A remark on this clonotype: A read error is possible here, since a much larger clone lies one base away. V is TRBV29-1 and J is TRBJ2-1; TRBD2 matches at 9 bases. CDR1 SQVTM and CDR2 ANQGSEA come from the germline V gene. J gave up 5 bases and V 4 bases, and 3 bases lay outside the gene matches. The CDR3 has 13 residues. Here the CDR3 reads CSVGGGANNEQFF. For the CDR3, the DNA is TGCAGCGTTGGCGGGGGGGCCAACAATGAGCAGTTCTTC.

This sequence joins TRBV7-2 and TRBJ2-5; TRBD2 might be the D (5 bases). V shed 3 bases and J shed 2 bases, with 13 bases lying between them. There are 15 residues in the CDR3. From germline, CDR1 is SGHTA and CDR2 FQGNSA. CDR3 nucleotides: TGTGCCAGCAGCTTCCCCGGGGTAGTACAAGAGACCCAGTACTTC. It encodes CASSFPGVVQETQYF. The complete variable domain, with remaining parts taken from reference TRBV7-2 and TRBJ2-5, reads GAGVSQSPSNKVTEKGKDVELRCDPISGHTALYWYRQSLGQGLEFLIYFQGNSAPDKSGLPSDRFSAERTGGSVSTLTIQRTQQEDSAVYLCASSFPGVVQETQYFGPGTRLLVL.

The chain has TRBV10-2 and TRBJ2-7, with D perhaps given as TRBD1 or TRBD2 (6 bases each). V was trimmed by 4 bases and J by 1 base, leaving 20 bases between them. Germline CDR1 and CDR2: WSHSY and SAAADI. CDR3 length: 17 amino acids. The CDR3 nucleotides are TGCGCCAGCAGTGCCGTTTGGGGGGCAATGAGGTCCTACGAGCAGTACTTC. Encoded protein: CASSAVWGAMRSYEQYF.

About this clonotype itself: A much larger clone lies a single base off, so this may be a read error. The rearrangement joins TRBV11-2 to TRBJ2-6; TRBD1 matches at 8 bases. From germline, CDR1 is SGHAT and CDR2 FQNNGV. The CDR3 has 18 amino acids. The CDR3 sequence is CANSPWSGGAVGANVLTF. DNA for the CDR3: TGTGCCAACAGCCCCTGGTCAGGGGGCGCGGTTGGGGCCAACGTCCTGACTTTC.

The chain couples TRBV20-1 to TRBJ2-3; 9 bases agree with TRBD1. The germline V gene encodes CDR1 DFQATT and CDR2 SNEGSKA (reference sequence). The CDR3 sequence is 15 residues long. J was trimmed by 0 bases and V by 6 bases; bases with no gene match: 7. CDR3: CSAQPGQGSTDTQYF. In DNA form, the CDR3 reads TGCAGTGCCCAGCCCGGACAGGGGAGCACAGATACGCAGTATTTT.

The table lists this clonotype with a few counts. The rearrangement links TRBV3-1 to TRBJ2-2; 9 bases are a match to TRBD1. Germline V gene sequence: CDR1 LGHDT, CDR2 YNNKEL (reference sequence). The CDR3 is 15 residues long. Trimming removed 6 bases from V and 6 bases from J; junction bases left unmatched: 8. The CDR3: CASRETGGKAGELFF. The DNA for the CDR3 is TGTGCCAGCAGAGAAACAGGGGGCAAGGCCGGGGAGCTGTTTTTT.

The chain joins TRBV10-3 to TRBJ2-1; D may be TRBD1 (6 bases). Germline CDR1 reads ENHRY; CDR2 reads SYGVKD. The V end was cut by 7 bases, the J end by 1 base, with 11 bases between. The CDR3 covers 14 residues. The CDR3 DNA follows: TGTGCCATCAACCGCGACAGGTCCTACAATGAGCAGTTCTTC. This sequence encodes CAINRDRSYNEQFF.

This clonotype was observed a handful of times. The chain is built from TRBV20-1 and TRBJ2-7; the D gene is possibly TRBD2 (6 bases). Germline V gene sequence: CDR1 DFQATT, CDR2 SNEGSKA (reference sequence). The CDR3 totals 14 residues. CDR3 coding DNA: TGCAGCGTAGTTCGGGGGTCGAGCTCCTACGAGCAGTACTTC. This translates into CSVVRGSSSYEQYF.

This clonotype was counted between two and nine times. The chain recombines TRBV5-1 with TRBJ2-4, with TRBD2 as a possible D gene (6 bases). The V gene's germline CDR1 is SGHRS and CDR2 YFSETQ. This CDR3 is built from 19 residues. Trimming cost V 2 bases and J 0 bases, with 21 bases left between them. DNA for the CDR3: TGCGCCAGCAGCTTAACTTCTCCGGGACTTCTTAGAGCCAAAAACATTCAGTACTTC. It translates to CASSLTSPGLLRAKNIQYF.

The J gene is TRBJ2-1, the V gene TRBV20-1, with TRBD2 matching 9 bases. The DNA end is more similar to TRBJ2-7, so the J call may be wrong. CDR1 DFQATT and CDR2 SNEGSKA come from the germline V gene (reference sequence). The CDR3 is made up of 15 amino acids. CDR3 DNA: TGCAGTGCCCTCAACGCTAGCGGGGTATACAATGAGCAGTACTTC. It yields the protein CSALNASGVYNEQYF.

This clonotype has a count of ten or more. The J gene is TRBJ2-1, the V gene TRBV29-1; TRBD2 aligns across 8 bases. The CDR3 has 12 amino acids. Unmatched junction bases numbered 0, after V lost 4 bases and J lost 4 bases. Germline assignment: CDR1 SQVTM and CDR2 ANQGSEA. The CDR3 spells CSVAGGYNEQFF. CDR3 coding DNA: TGCAGCGTTGCGGGAGGGTACAATGAGCAGTTCTTC.

The chain recombines TRBV29-1 with TRBJ1-4; the D is unclear. CDR1 and CDR2 (germline): SQVTM, ANQGSEA. CDR3 length equals 12 residues. V lost 4 bases and J 5 bases, leaving 8 bases between the germline ends. The CDR3 loop reads CSVGAGNEKLFF. CDR3 nucleotide sequence: TGCAGCGTTGGGGCCGGAAATGAAAAACTGTTTTTT. Full variable domain (rest looked up from reference TRBV29-1 and TRBJ1-4): SAVISQKPSRDICQRGTSLTIQCQVDSQVTMMFWYRQQPGQSLTLIATANQGSEATYESGFVIDKFPISRPNLTFSTLTVSNMSPEDSSIYLCSVGAGNEKLFFGSGTQLSVL.

The chain couples TRBV5-1 to TRBJ1-1, with TRBD1 matching 12 bases. The CDR3 covers 17 residues. The ends lost 7 bases at V and 3 bases at J; junction bases unmatched: 13. Germline assignment: CDR1 SGHRS and CDR2 YFSETQ. Written as DNA, the CDR3 is TGCGCCAGCCACACGGCCGGGACAGGGGGCGATGACACTGAAGCTTTCTTT. The encoded protein is CASHTAGTGGDDTEAFF.

The chain is built from TRBV7-2 and TRBJ1-1, with D possibly being TRBD1 (5 bases). V was pared by 2 bases and J by 3 bases, with 10 bases between. Germline values: CDR1 SGHTA, CDR2 FQGNSA. The CDR3 sequence is 14 residues long. For the CDR3, the DNA is TGTGCCAGCAGCTTAATGATGGGGGACACTGAAGCTTTCTTT. Protein product: CASSLMMGDTEAFF.

This clonotype was observed many times. The rearrangement uses TRBV2 and TRBJ2-5, with D perhaps TRBD2 (7 bases). The germline V and J ends were trimmed by 8 bases and 5 bases, with 15 bases remaining between them. This CDR3 is built from 13 residues. From germline, CDR1 is SNHLY and CDR2 FYNNEI. CDR3 sequence (DNA): TGTGCCAGCTCGAGGGGGGGTTTGGAGACCCAGTACTTC. This sequence encodes CASSRGGLETQYF.